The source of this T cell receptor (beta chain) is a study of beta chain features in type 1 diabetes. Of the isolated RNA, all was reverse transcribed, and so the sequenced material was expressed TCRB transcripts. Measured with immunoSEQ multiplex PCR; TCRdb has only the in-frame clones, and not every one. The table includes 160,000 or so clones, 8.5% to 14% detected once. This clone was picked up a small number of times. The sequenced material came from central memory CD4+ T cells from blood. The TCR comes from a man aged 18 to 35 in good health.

The CDR3 region is CASSFKGRGASVGTTYEQYF. The CDR3 DNA follows: TGCGCCAGCAGCTTCAAGGGGAGGGGAGCCTCGGTTGGCACAACCTACGAGCAGTACTTC. The genes are TRBV5-1 and TRBJ2-7; TRBD2 agrees at 7 bases. J lost 2 bases, V lost 2 bases, and 22 bases had no gene match. Germline V CDR1 and CDR2: SGHRS, YFSETQ. The CDR3 is 20 amino acids. The complete variable domain, with remaining parts taken from reference TRBV5-1 and TRBJ2-7, reads KAGVTQTPRYLIKTRGQQVTLSCSPISGHRSVSWYQQTPGQGLQFLFEYFSETQRNKGNFPGRFSGRQFSNSRSEMNVSTLELGDSALYLCASSFKGRGASVGTTYEQYFGPGTRLTVT.